This T cell receptor (beta chain) originates from a study of technical replicates of blood from a handful of donors. Assay: immunoSEQ multiplex PCR; the TCRdb copy retains only in-frame clones and omits some. The data show approximately 80,000 clones, with 95% to 98% seen just once and roughly 0.16% held by the top ten. Per the germline V gene, CDR1 is SGHRS and CDR2 is YFSETQ. Trimming took 2 bases from V and 5 from J; bases not matched to a gene: 1. The CDR3 consists of 12 residues. The origin of this receptor is a human donor in good health. Sequencing input: T cells isolated from PBMCs. This rearrangement joins TRBV5-1 to TRBJ2-7; 7 bases are shared with TRBD1. This chain's CDR3 is CASSFTGDEQYF. In DNA, the CDR3 is TGCGCCAGCAGCTTCACAGGGGACGAGCAGTACTTC.